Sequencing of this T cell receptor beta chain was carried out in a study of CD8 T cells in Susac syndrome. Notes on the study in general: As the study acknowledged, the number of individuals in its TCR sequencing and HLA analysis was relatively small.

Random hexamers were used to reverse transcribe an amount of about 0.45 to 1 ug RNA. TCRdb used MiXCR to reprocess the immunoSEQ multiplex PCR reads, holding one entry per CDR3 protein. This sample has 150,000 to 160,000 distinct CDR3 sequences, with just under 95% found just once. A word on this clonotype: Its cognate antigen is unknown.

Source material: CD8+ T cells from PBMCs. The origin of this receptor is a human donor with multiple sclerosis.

The CDR3 loop is CSVESTSGDYGTQYF. In nucleotides, the CDR3 is TGCAGCGTTGAATCGACAAGCGGGGACTACGGGACCCAGTACTTC. V and J are TRBV29-1 and TRBJ2-5, with 7 bases lining up with TRBD2. Germline lookup yields CDR1 SQVTM and CDR2 ANQGSEA. The V segment lost 2 bases and the J segment 7 bases; nucleotides outside the gene matches: 13. The CDR3 sequence is 15 residues long.